This TCR beta chain was found in a study of T-cell reconstitution after alpha-beta-depleted transplantation in children. Preparation of the TCRbeta library involved a method that used unique molecular identifiers. One entry per CDR3 protein results from TCRdb running MiXCR on the PCR reads. The table lists some 600,000 distinct CDR3 sequences, approximately 16% of them singletons. This CDR3 has 16 residues. In germline, CDR1 is SGHTA, CDR2 FQGNSA. Trimming shortened V by 1 base and J by 1 base, and 13 bases separated the two germline ends. This clonotype occurred many times. This receptor was obtained from a human donor who donated a stem cell graft to a child with acute myeloid leukemia. The rearrangement links TRBV7-2 to TRBJ1-1; possibly TRBD1 for D (6 bases). This specimen was PBMCs from the stem cell graft donor, taken from the stem cell graft. The CDR3 nucleotides read TGTGCCAGCAGCTTAGGCCCGGGGGGCGCGAACACTGAAGCTTTCTTT. It translates to CASSLGPGGANTEAFF. The variable domain in full, with the rest retrieved from reference TRBV7-2 and TRBJ1-1, is GAGVSQSPSNKVTEKGKDVELRCDPISGHTALYWYRQSLGQGLEFLIYFQGNSAPDKSGLPSDRFSAERTGGSVSTLTIQRTQQEDSAVYLCASSLGPGGANTEAFFGQGTRLTVV.